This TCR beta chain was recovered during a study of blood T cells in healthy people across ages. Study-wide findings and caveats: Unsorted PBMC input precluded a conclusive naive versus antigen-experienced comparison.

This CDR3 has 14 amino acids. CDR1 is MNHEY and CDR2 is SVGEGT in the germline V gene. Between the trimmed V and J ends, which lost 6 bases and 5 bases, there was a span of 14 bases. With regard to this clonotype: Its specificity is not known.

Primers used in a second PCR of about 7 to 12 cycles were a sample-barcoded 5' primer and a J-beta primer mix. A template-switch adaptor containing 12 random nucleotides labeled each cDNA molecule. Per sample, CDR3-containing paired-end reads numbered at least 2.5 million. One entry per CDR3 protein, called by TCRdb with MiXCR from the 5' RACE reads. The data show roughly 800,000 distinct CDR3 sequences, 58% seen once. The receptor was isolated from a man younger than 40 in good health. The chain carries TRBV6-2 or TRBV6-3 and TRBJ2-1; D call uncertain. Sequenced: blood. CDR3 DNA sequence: TGTGCCAGCAGCACCCCCTCAATAAACAATGAGCAGTTCTTC. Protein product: CASSTPSINNEQFF.